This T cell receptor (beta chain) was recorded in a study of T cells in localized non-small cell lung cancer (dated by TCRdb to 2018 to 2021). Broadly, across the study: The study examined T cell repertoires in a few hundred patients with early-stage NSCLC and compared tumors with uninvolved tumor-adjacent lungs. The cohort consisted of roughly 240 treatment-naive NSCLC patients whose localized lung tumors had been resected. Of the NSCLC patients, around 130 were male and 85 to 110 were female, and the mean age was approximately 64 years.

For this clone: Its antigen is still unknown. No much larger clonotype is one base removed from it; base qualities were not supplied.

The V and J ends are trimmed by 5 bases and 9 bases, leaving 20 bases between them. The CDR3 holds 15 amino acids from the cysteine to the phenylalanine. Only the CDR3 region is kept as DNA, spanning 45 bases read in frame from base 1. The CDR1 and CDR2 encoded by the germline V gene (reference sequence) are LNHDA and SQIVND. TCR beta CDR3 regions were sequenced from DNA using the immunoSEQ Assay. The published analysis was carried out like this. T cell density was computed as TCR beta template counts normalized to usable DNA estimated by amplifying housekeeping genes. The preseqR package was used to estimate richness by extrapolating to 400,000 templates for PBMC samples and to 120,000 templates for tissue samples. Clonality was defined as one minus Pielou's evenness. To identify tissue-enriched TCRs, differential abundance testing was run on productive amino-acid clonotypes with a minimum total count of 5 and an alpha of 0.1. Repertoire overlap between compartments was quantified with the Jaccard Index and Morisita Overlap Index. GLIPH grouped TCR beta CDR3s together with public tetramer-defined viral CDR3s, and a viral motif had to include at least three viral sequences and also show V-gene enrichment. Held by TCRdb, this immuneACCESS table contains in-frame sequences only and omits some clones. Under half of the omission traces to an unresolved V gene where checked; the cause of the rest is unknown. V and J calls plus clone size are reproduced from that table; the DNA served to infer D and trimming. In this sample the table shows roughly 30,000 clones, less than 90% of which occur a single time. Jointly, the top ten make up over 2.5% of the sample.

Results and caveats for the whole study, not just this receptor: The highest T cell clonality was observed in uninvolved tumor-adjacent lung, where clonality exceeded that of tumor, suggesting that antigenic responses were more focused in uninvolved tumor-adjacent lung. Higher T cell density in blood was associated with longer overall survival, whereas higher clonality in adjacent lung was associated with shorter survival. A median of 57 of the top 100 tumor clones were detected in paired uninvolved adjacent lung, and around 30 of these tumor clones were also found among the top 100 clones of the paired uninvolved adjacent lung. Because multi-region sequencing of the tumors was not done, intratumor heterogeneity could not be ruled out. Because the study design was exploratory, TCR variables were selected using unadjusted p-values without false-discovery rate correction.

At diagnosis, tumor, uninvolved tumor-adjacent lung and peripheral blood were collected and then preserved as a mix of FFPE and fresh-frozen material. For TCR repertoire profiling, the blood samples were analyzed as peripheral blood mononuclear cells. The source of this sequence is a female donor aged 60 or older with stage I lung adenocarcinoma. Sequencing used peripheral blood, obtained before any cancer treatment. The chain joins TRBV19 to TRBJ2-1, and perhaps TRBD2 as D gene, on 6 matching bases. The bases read TGTGCCAGTAGTTTCGCGGGCGGGAAGCGGTCTGAGCAGTTCTTC. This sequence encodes CASSFAGGKRSEQFF.